Listed below are T cell receptor beta chains from one sample, sequenced in a study of blood T cell repertoires in COVID-19. Sequencing used immunoSEQ multiplex PCR; TCRdb keeps in-frame clones, though not all of them. The repertoire includes under 350,000 clones, about 82% of them detected once, and more than 6% sits in the top ten. Sequencing was done on a sample of peripheral blood. These receptors were obtained from a human donor in a cohort sampled during active COVID-19. Both conserved end residues are part of each CDR3. The D gene is left open where the match is weak. Clone size is stated in some rows and not others, as once, few, many or a class when expanded.

len | j_gene | abundance | v_gene | d_gene | CDR3nt | CDR3aa
11 | TRBJ2-7 | - | TRBV24-1 | - | TGTGCCACCAGTGCTAACTACGAGCAGTACTTC | CATSANYEQYF
13 | TRBJ2-7 | - | TRBV14 | - | TGTGCCAGCAGCCAAGTCGGAGAGTACGAGCAGTACTTC | CASSQVGEYEQYF
16 | TRBJ1-1 | few | TRBV9 | TRBD1 | TGTGCCAGCAGCGTAGGCGTTTTGGCAGGGGGCACTGAAGCTTTCTTT | CASSVGVLAGGTEAFF
13 | TRBJ1-2 | - | TRBV18 | TRBD1 | TGTGCCAGCTCACCCGACAGGGTCTCTGGCTACACCTTC | CASSPDRVSGYTF
15 | TRBJ1-2 | - | TRBV5-4 | TRBD1 | TGTGCCAGCAGCACCACGATGACAGGGTCGGATGGCTACACCTTC | CASSTTMTGSDGYTF
14 | TRBJ1-1 | - | TRBV5-4 | - | TGTGCCAGCAGCTCGGAGCTTGACAGGTTGGGAGCTTTCTTT | CASSSELDRLGAFF
14 | TRBJ2-7 | few | TRBV9 | - | TGTGCCAGCAGCGTTGGGGGCTCCGCCTACGAGCAGTACTTC | CASSVGGSAYEQYF
13 | TRBJ2-2 | - | TRBV27 | - | TGTGCCAGCAGTTATTTGAGCACCGGGGAGCTGTTTTTT | CASSYLSTGELFF
14 | TRBJ1-1 | once | TRBV6-6 | - | TGTGCCAGCAGCAACAACGCCGGGGACACTGAAGCTTTCTTT | CASSNNAGDTEAFF
12 | TRBJ1-1 | - | TRBV27 | - | TGTGCCAGCATGCCCGCAGGATCCTTAGCTTTCTTT | CASMPAGSLAFF
17 | TRBJ2-2 | - | TRBV19 | TRBD2 | TGTGCCAGTACCATCCCTTCGGGGGGGGCGAACACCGGGGAGCTGTTTTTT | CASTIPSGGANTGELFF
13 | TRBJ2-2 | - | TRBV18 | - | TGTGCCAGCTCACCAACGGGCACCGGGGAGCTGTTTTTT | CASSPTGTGELFF
13 | TRBJ1-2 | - | TRBV6-5 | TRBD1 | TGTGCCAGCCAAACAGGGGAAGGGTATGGCTACACCTTC | CASQTGEGYGYTF
15 | TRBJ2-7 | - | TRBV5-1 | TRBD2 | TGCGCCAGCAGCATTATAGCGGGGGGATCGTACGAGCAGTACTTC | CASSIIAGGSYEQYF
15 | TRBJ2-3 | once | TRBV2 | TRBD1 | TGTGCCAGCAGATCGCAGGGGGTGGGTAGAGATACGCAGTATTTT | CASRSQGVGRDTQYF
14 | TRBJ1-1 | few | TRBV9 | - | TGTGCCAGCAGCAAGGCGGGCGCGAACACTGAAGCTTTCTTT | CASSKAGANTEAFF
15 | TRBJ2-2 | once | TRBV6-5 | TRBD1 | TGTGCCAGCACCGGGGGGGGACAGGGGACCGGGGAGCTGTTTTTT | CASTGGGQGTGELFF
15 | TRBJ1-2 | - | TRBV24-1 | TRBD1 | TGTGCCACCAGTGATGGACAGGGAATGAGCTATGGCTACACCTTC | CATSDGQGMSYGYTF